Presented here are 32 T cell receptor beta chains from one specimen sequenced in a study of blood T cells in healthy people across ages. Sample-barcoded 5' priming and a J-beta primer mix drove a second PCR of about 7 to 12 cycles. TCRdb analysed the 5' RACE reads with MiXCR anew, one entry per CDR3 protein. Counted here are around 1,800,000 distinct CDR3 sequences, about 39% occurring once; the ten biggest clones make up more than 20%. Sample: blood. Every receptor here comes from a human donor in good health.

Concerning this clonotype itself: The germline gene is not matched at one end of the junction; a read error may be the cause. The chain carries TRBV29-1 and TRBJ1-2; D unclear. The CDR3 extends over 11 amino acids. Germline V lookup: CDR1 SQVTM, CDR2 ANQGSEA. The CDR3 DNA sequence: TGCAGCGTTGGGGTAGGGTATGACTACACCTTC. Translating it yields CSVGVGYDYTF.

The genes are TRBV10-3 and TRBJ2-7; a possible D gene is TRBD1 (5 bases). Deletions cut 0 bases from V and 2 bases from J, with 11 bases between. CDR1 and CDR2 (germline): ENHRY, SYGVKD. This CDR3 has 15 residues. The CDR3 here is CAISESIGAAYEQYF. DNA for the CDR3: TGTGCCATCAGTGAGTCGATTGGGGCGGCCTACGAGCAGTACTTC.

This clonotype has more than one count but fewer than ten. This sequence joins TRBV7-2 and TRBJ1-2; no firm D call. The CDR3 sequence is 13 residues long. Trimming took off 5 bases at V and 8 bases at J, with 15 bases between the two ends. Germline CDR1 is SGHTA and CDR2 is FQGNSA. CDR3 coding DNA: TGTGCCAGCAGCGCTCGAGCGATATTGGGCTACACCTTC. Protein sequence: CASSARAILGYTF. Variable domain in full (rest from reference TRBV7-2 and TRBJ1-2): GAGVSQSPSNKVTEKGKDVELRCDPISGHTALYWYRQSLGQGLEFLIYFQGNSAPDKSGLPSDRFSAERTGGSVSTLTIQRTQQEDSAVYLCASSARAILGYTFGSGTRLTVV.

The chain combines TRBV6-1 with TRBJ1-5, with 9 bases fitting TRBD1. J gave up 3 bases and V 7 bases, and 10 bases lay outside the gene matches. Germline-derived CDR1 and CDR2 are MNHNS and SASEGT. This CDR3 is built from 16 residues. The CDR3 here is CASISGTGIYNQPQHF. The CDR3 DNA sequence: TGTGCCAGCATCTCCGGGACAGGGATTTACAATCAGCCCCAGCATTTT.

V is TRBV6-2 or TRBV6-3 and J is TRBJ1-6; D gene uncertain. The ends were cut back, 5 bases at V and 9 bases at J, with 11 bases in the middle. The CDR3 loop spans 13 amino acids. Germline CDR1 is MNHEY and CDR2 is SVGEGT. The CDR3 region has the DNA TGTGCCAGCAGTCGCGAGGGATTTTCACCCCTCCACTTT. It is translated as CASSREGFSPLHF.

This clonotype appeared once. The chain uses TRBV9 and TRBJ1-2; D is unclear. This CDR3 contains 15 residues. V gave up 4 bases and J gave up 5 bases, with 18 bases separating them. The V gene's germline CDR1 is SGDLS and CDR2 YYNGEE. CDR3 DNA: TGTGCCAGCAGCCCAAGGTCCCAATCCATATATGGCTACACCTTC. Amino acids: CASSPRSQSIYGYTF.

This sequence joins TRBV5-1 and TRBJ2-1; 9 bases agree with TRBD2. V trimming: 4 bases; J trimming: 5 bases; junction bases outside the gene matches: 10. The CDR3 is 16 residues long. Germline loops: CDR1 SGHRS, CDR2 YFSETQ. Here the CDR3 reads CASSQKSGGTDNEQFF. In DNA, the CDR3 is TGCGCCAGCAGCCAAAAAAGCGGGGGGACCGACAATGAGCAGTTCTTC.

This clonotype was detected a few times. The chain carries TRBV29-1 and TRBJ1-2; no reliable D call. Looked up from germline, CDR1 is SQVTM and CDR2 is ANQGSEA. The CDR3 contains 11 residues. Trimming pared 3 bases from V and 5 bases from J, leaving 7 bases between. The chain's CDR3 is CSVDEAYGYTF. CDR3 nucleotides: TGCAGCGTTGACGAAGCTTATGGCTACACCTTC.

A few counts support this clonotype. The genes are TRBV20-1 and TRBJ2-7; 9 positions agree with TRBD2. The V and J ends lost 8 bases and 4 bases, in that order; junction bases with no gene match: 9. Per the germline V gene, CDR1 is DFQATT and CDR2 is SNEGSKA (reference sequence). This CDR3 comprises 13 residues. As DNA, the CDR3 is TGCAGTTCTCTTCTAGCGGGGAAATACGAGCAGTACTTC. This encodes CSSLLAGKYEQYF.

Written as DNA, the CDR3 is TGTGCCAGCAGTTTCTGGGACTCCCCCGGAGATACGCAGTATTTT. Its protein product is CASSFWDSPGDTQYF. V usage is TRBV12-3 or TRBV12-4 and J usage is TRBJ2-3; D is possibly TRBD2 (6 bases). Trimming shortened V by 3 bases and J by 5 bases, and 15 bases separated the two germline ends. This CDR3 spans 15 amino acids.

The chain couples TRBV27 to TRBJ2-3, with D possibly called TRBD1 or TRBD2 (6 bases each). The germline V and J ends were trimmed by 5 bases and 3 bases, with 24 bases remaining between them. The CDR3 has 18 amino acids. Germline CDR1 reads MNHEY; CDR2 reads SMNVEV (reference sequence). The chain's CDR3 is CASSRTAQGTSTTDTQYF. The CDR3 nucleotides are TGTGCCAGCAGTCGCACCGCTCAGGGGACTTCAACGACAGATACGCAGTATTTT.

This clonotype has only one observation. The chain couples TRBV7-2 to TRBJ2-5, with TRBD1 as a possible D gene (6 bases). The J call may be faulty, since TRBJ2-7 better matches the DNA end. CDR1 SGHTA and CDR2 FQGNSA come from the germline V gene. CDR3 length equals 14 residues. This chain's CDR3 is CASSLSGAGSEQYF. The CDR3 DNA follows: TGTGCCAGCAGCTTATCAGGGGCAGGTTCCGAGCAGTACTTC.

The CDR3 DNA follows: TGTGCCAGCAGCCTGGACAGAGAAGAAATCAATGAAAAACTGTTTTTT. This sequence encodes CASSLDREEINEKLFF. The rearrangement uses TRBV5-5 and TRBJ1-4; D perhaps matches TRBD1 (6 bases). The CDR3 is made up of 16 amino acids. CDR1 and CDR2 from the germline V gene are SGHKS and YYEKEE (reference sequence). The V gene lost 4 bases and the J gene lost 5 bases, with 18 bases spanning the gap.

This clonotype was counted between two and nine times. J is TRBJ2-7 and V is TRBV7-9, with D possibly being TRBD2 (6 bases). CDR1 SEHNR and CDR2 FQNEAQ come from the germline V gene (reference sequence). The V and J ends lost 1 base and 6 bases respectively, with 25 bases between them. There are 18 residues in the CDR3. CDR3 loop: CASSLDQIGGSYVREQYF. The CDR3 DNA sequence: TGTGCCAGCAGCTTAGACCAGATTGGAGGGTCCTACGTGCGCGAGCAGTACTTC.

The chain is built from TRBV28 and TRBJ2-1; D unresolved. Trimming removed 5 bases at V and 7 bases at J, with 9 bases between. The CDR3 runs to 12 residues. Germline V CDR1 and CDR2: MDHEN, SYDVKM. DNA for the CDR3: TGTGCCAGCAGTACCCCGAAGAATGAGCAGTTCTTC. This sequence encodes CASSTPKNEQFF.

The chain combines TRBV7-2 with TRBJ1-5; TRBD1 is a possible D gene (6 bases). The V end lost 4 bases, the J end lost 5 bases, and 15 bases lay between the germline ends. The CDR3 loop spans 15 amino acids. Germline V gives CDR1 SGHTA, CDR2 FQGNSA. The CDR3 sequence: CASSYQDSQHQPQHF. The CDR3 DNA reads TGTGCCAGCAGCTACCAGGACAGCCAACATCAGCCCCAGCATTTT.

This clonotype was recorded only once. The chain uses TRBV9 and TRBJ1-1; the D gene is possibly TRBD1 (5 bases). CDR1 and CDR2 (germline): SGDLS, YYNGEE. This CDR3 spans 14 amino acids. V lost 0 bases and J lost 4, with 10 bases in between. The CDR3 protein is CASSVASGPTEAFF. The CDR3 nucleotides read TGTGCCAGCAGCGTAGCTTCGGGGCCCACTGAAGCTTTCTTT.

This sequence joins TRBV13 and TRBJ2-5, with 9 nucleotides matching TRBD1. This CDR3 region has 14 residues. V gave up 0 bases and J gave up 11 bases; unmatched junction bases: 7. Germline loops: CDR1 PRHDT, CDR2 FYEKMQ (reference sequence). CDR3 in DNA: TGTGCCAGCAGCTTAGGGGCGACAGGGGGAGAGCAGTACTTC. Translating gives CASSLGATGGEQYF.

The chain uses TRBV4-2 and TRBJ2-3; 7 bases map to TRBD2. Germline CDR1 reads LGHNA; CDR2 reads YNFKEQ. Trimming removed 1 base from V and 2 bases from J; junction bases left unmatched: 15. This CDR3 has 19 amino acids. For the CDR3, the DNA is TGTGCCAGCAGCCAAGTTATTCGGATTGGTAGCGGGTACACAGATACGCAGTATTTT. This gives the protein CASSQVIRIGSGYTDTQYF.

The chain joins TRBV7-2 to TRBJ1-2; D possibly corresponds to TRBD1 (6 bases). CDR1 and CDR2 from the germline V gene are SGHTA and FQGNSA. CDR3 length equals 16 residues. Between the trimmed V and J ends, which lost 1 base and 5 bases, there was a span of 17 bases. CDR3 loop: CASSLVGGARGYGYTF. In DNA form, the CDR3 reads TGTGCCAGCAGCTTAGTAGGGGGGGCGCGGGGTTATGGCTACACCTTC.

A few counts support this clonotype. The chain joins TRBV28 to TRBJ2-3; TRBD1 aligns across 10 bases. This CDR3 is 17 amino acids long. Germline V gene sequence: CDR1 MDHEN, CDR2 SYDVKM. Trimming at V came to 7 bases and at J to 1 base, leaving 11 bases not matched to a gene. For the CDR3, the DNA is TGTGCCAGCAAAGTTTTTGACGGGACAGGGGGCACAGATACGCAGTATTTT. Translated, it gives CASKVFDGTGGTDTQYF.

The CDR3 coding sequence is TGCAGTACTAACCGTCCAGGGGTAGCAGATACGCAGTATTTT. This sequence encodes CSTNRPGVADTQYF. The chain has TRBV20-1 and TRBJ2-3; D is possibly TRBD1 (6 bases). Trimming removed 8 bases from V and 4 bases from J, with 19 bases in between. Germline CDR1 is DFQATT and CDR2 is SNEGSKA (reference sequence). The CDR3 extends over 14 amino acids.

This clonotype was seen a handful of times. V and J are TRBV20-1 and TRBJ1-6, with no clear D. CDR3 length: 15 amino acids. Trimming pared 3 bases from V and 0 bases from J, leaving 9 bases between. Germline V gene sequence: CDR1 DFQATT, CDR2 SNEGSKA (reference sequence). The CDR3 sequence: CSASDTSSYNSPLHF. The CDR3 coding sequence is TGCAGTGCTAGCGACACAAGCTCCTATAATTCACCCCTCCACTTT.

The chain joins TRBV10-3 to TRBJ2-4; 8 bases agree with TRBD2. The CDR3 consists of 15 residues. V shed 4 bases, J shed 13 bases, and the junction held 15 bases outside the gene matches. The germline CDR1 and CDR2 sequences are ENHRY and SYGVKD. CDR3 amino acids: CAISGGGTSYNEQYF. The CDR3 DNA sequence: TGTGCCATCAGTGGCGGGGGGACCTCCTACAATGAGCAGTACTTC.

The chain is built from TRBV12-3 or TRBV12-4 and TRBJ1-2; D possibly corresponds to TRBD1 (6 bases). The CDR3 runs to 14 residues. With 6 bases removed from V and 8 bases from J, the gap between germline ends came to 19 bases. The CDR3 nucleotides are TGTGCCAGCAGCTTAAGAGGACAGCCCGAGGGCTACACCTTC. Residues: CASSLRGQPEGYTF.

The gene calls are TRBV6-5 and TRBJ2-7; 8 nucleotides agree with TRBD1. Germline loops: CDR1 MNHEY, CDR2 SVGAGI. CDR3 size: 15 residues. Losses at the gene ends were 4 bases for V and 3 bases for J; bases not matched to a gene: 8. CDR3 in amino acids: CASSSRTGLFYEQYF. For the CDR3, the DNA is TGTGCCAGCAGTTCCCGGACAGGGCTTTTCTACGAGCAGTACTTC.

This rearrangement joins TRBV4-1 to TRBJ2-1; D not resolved. Germline assignment: CDR1 MGHRA and CDR2 YSYEKL. The CDR3 runs 14 residues. V was cut by 1 base and J by 3 bases, with 7 bases left in between. CDR3 residues: CASSQVDNYNEQFF. CDR3 in DNA: TGCGCCAGCAGCCAAGTAGACAACTACAATGAGCAGTTCTTC.

V and J are TRBV20-1 and TRBJ1-5; the D gene is possibly TRBD1 (5 bases). CDR1 is DFQATT, CDR2 SNEGSKA, per germline (reference sequence). Trimming cost V 0 bases and J 0 bases, with 9 bases left between them. The CDR3 runs 15 residues. The CDR3 DNA reads as TGCAGTGCTAGAGATCGACAGAATAGCAATCAGCCCCAGCATTTT. Its protein product is CSARDRQNSNQPQHF.

The chain joins TRBV12-3 or TRBV12-4 to TRBJ2-5, with a weak D call TRBD2 (5 bases). This CDR3 is 14 amino acids long. V shed 5 bases and J shed 2 bases, with 12 bases lying between them. The CDR3 bases are TGTGCCAGCAGTCCCCAGGAGGTACAAGAGACCCAGTACTTC. Translation gives CASSPQEVQETQYF.

This clonotype was observed at least ten times. The rearrangement uses TRBV20-1 and TRBJ2-5; no reliable D call. The CDR3 has 14 residues. Trimming left V 6 bases short and J 4 bases short, with 18 bases between. CDR1 is DFQATT and CDR2 is SNEGSKA in the germline V gene (reference sequence). Here the CDR3 reads CSAPRPELGETQYF. CDR3 coding DNA: TGCAGTGCCCCTCGCCCGGAACTTGGAGAGACCCAGTACTTC.

This chain connects TRBV27 to TRBJ1-2, with D maybe TRBD1 (5 bases). This CDR3 is 14 amino acids long. V was pared by 4 bases and J by 7 bases, with 16 bases between. The germline V gene encodes CDR1 MNHEY and CDR2 SMNVEV (reference sequence). The CDR3 DNA is TGTGCCAGCAGTTCGTACTCGGGCAGGGCTGGCTACACCTTC. Its translation is CASSSYSGRAGYTF.

The chain couples TRBV11-1 to TRBJ2-1; D not certain. Looked up from germline, CDR1 is SGHAT and CDR2 is FQDESV (reference sequence). There are 15 residues in the CDR3. The V end lost 4 bases, the J end lost 7 bases, and 17 bases lay between the germline ends. CDR3 sequence reads: CASSSHTTIGNEQFF. In nucleotides, the CDR3 is TGTGCCAGCAGCTCCCACACCACAATCGGGAATGAGCAGTTCTTC. Combining the CDR3 with reference TRBV11-1 and TRBJ2-1 gives the whole variable domain EAEVAQSPRYKITEKSQAVAFWCDPISGHATLYWYRQILGQGPELLVQFQDESVVDDSQLPKDRFSAERLKGVDSTLKIQPAELGDSAMYLCASSSHTTIGNEQFFGPGTRLTVL.